This T cell receptor (beta chain) is from a study of quantifying T cell responses using KT2 cells. Whole-study context: cDNA was made from DNase-treated RNA using alpha and beta constant primers. Estimated efficiency of the T4 ligation step was above 8.5% under optimum conditions. A predetermined fluorescence threshold ended the second PCR, run as a qPCR.

A single-stranded UMI oligo with SP2 sequence was ligated to cDNA 3' ends. An equimolar mix of RC1.1 and RC1.2 primed the beta chain across TRBC1 and TRBC2. MiXCR was run by TCRdb on the UMI-ligation and nested PCR reads, yielding one entry per CDR3 protein. The sample has tens of thousands of distinct CDR3 sequences; approximately 13% are singletons. Study-wide results and caveats: KT2 sequence counts showed saturation when very many KT2 cells were spiked in.

Known numbers of the T cell clone KT2 were added to PBMC. Germline V CDR1 and CDR2: LGHNA, YSLEER. The CDR3 contains 13 residues. The V end lost 0 bases, the J end lost 4 bases, and 4 bases lay between the germline ends. Note on this clonotype: Its antigen remains unidentified.

The sample comprised PBMCs spiked with cells of the T cell clone KT2. The chain employs TRBV4-3 and TRBJ1-3; D not resolved. The sequence came from a human donor. The DNA of the CDR3 is TGCGCCAGCAGCCAAGATAGAGGAAACACCATATATTTT. Translation: CASSQDRGNTIYF.